Listed here are 32 T cell receptor beta chains from one sample, sequenced in a study of beta chain features in type 1 diabetes. The study reverse transcribed the entire isolated RNA, so it sequenced expressed TCRB transcripts. The table came from immunoSEQ multiplex PCR; TCRdb's copy has only in-frame clones and leaves some out. The sample has about 270,000 clones; over 12% are singletons. The sequencing input was naive CD4+ T cells from blood. These receptors all come from a woman aged 40 to 50 in good health.

This clone has a handful of counts. The CDR3, as DNA: TGCGCCAGCAGCTTGGTCCTAGCGGGGCACAATGAGCAGTTCTTC. It encodes CASSLVLAGHNEQFF. This sequence joins TRBV5-1 and TRBJ2-1; 9 bases are shared with TRBD2. The junction had 3 bases not matched to a gene; V was cut back by 0 bases and J by 5 bases. The CDR3 runs 15 residues. CDR1 and CDR2 from the germline V gene are SGHRS and YFSETQ.

This clone was found a few times. This rearrangement joins TRBV4-1 to TRBJ2-7; TRBD1 might be the D (5 bases). The CDR3 extends over 15 amino acids. CDR1 and CDR2 from the germline V gene are MGHRA and YSYEKL. Trimming took 2 bases from V and 2 from J, leaving 13 bases between them. The CDR3 is CASSQMTDSPYEQYF. As DNA, the CDR3 is TGCGCCAGCAGCCAAATGACAGACTCTCCCTACGAGCAGTACTTC.

The chain joins TRBV19 to TRBJ2-3; perhaps TRBD1 as D (5 bases). This CDR3 is built from 12 residues. The V gene lost 7 bases and the J gene lost 4 bases, with 9 bases spanning the gap. The germline gives CDR1 LNHDA, CDR2 SQIVND (reference sequence). Written as DNA, the CDR3 is TGTGCCAGTAACACAGGCGCAGATACGCAGTATTTT. Protein product: CASNTGADTQYF.

Only a few counts were recorded for this clone. The V and J genes are TRBV7-8 and TRBJ2-4, with TRBD2 matching 11 bases. Germline CDR1 reads SGHVS; CDR2 reads FQNEAQ. CDR3 length: 19 residues. Trimming took 0 bases from V and 0 from J; bases not matched to a gene: 7. The CDR3 DNA is TGTGCCAGCAGCTTAGCGAGCCCGACTAGCGGGGAAGCCAAAAACATTCAGTACTTC. This sequence encodes CASSLASPTSGEAKNIQYF.

In its sample, this clone was seen a few times. The chain employs TRBV13 and TRBJ2-7, with a weak D call TRBD1 (6 bases). V was trimmed by 4 bases and J by 1 base, leaving 20 bases between them. This CDR3 comprises 17 residues. Germline-derived CDR1 and CDR2 are PRHDT and FYEKMQ (reference sequence). DNA of the CDR3: TGTGCCAGCAGCTACCAAAGGTACAGGGAAAGGTCCTACGAGCAGTACTTC. The encoded protein is CASSYQRYRERSYEQYF.

This clone was recorded a few times. The V gene is TRBV5-1, the J gene TRBJ2-2, with 9 nucleotides matching TRBD2. Germline V gene sequence: CDR1 SGHRS, CDR2 YFSETQ. This CDR3 region has 18 residues. Germline trimming cut 4 bases from V and 5 bases from J; bases unmatched to any gene: 15. The CDR3 loop is CASSPNSPLAGYTGELFF. CDR3 DNA: TGCGCCAGCAGCCCAAATAGCCCGCTAGCGGGGTATACCGGGGAGCTGTTTTTT.

This rearrangement joins TRBV18 to TRBJ2-2, with D perhaps TRBD2 (6 bases). The CDR3 consists of 15 residues. CDR1 is KGHSH, CDR2 LQKENI, per germline. Trimming pared 2 bases from V and 6 bases from J, leaving 13 bases between. This CDR3 is CASSPSSGGAGELFF. DNA for the CDR3: TGTGCCAGCTCACCAAGTTCTGGCGGGGCCGGGGAGCTGTTTTTT.

The V call is TRBV2, the J call TRBJ2-5; 8 bases agree with TRBD1. Trimming removed 7 bases from V and 6 bases from J; junction bases left unmatched: 7. Per germline, CDR1 SNHLY and CDR2 FYNNEI. The CDR3 is 13 residues long. CDR3 bases: TGTGCCAGCACAAGGGACAGGAAAAAGACCCAGTACTTC. Translating gives CASTRDRKKTQYF.

This clone occurred a few times. The chain uses TRBV6-5 and TRBJ1-2, with 10 positions matching TRBD1. Germline loops: CDR1 MNHEY, CDR2 SVGAGI. This CDR3 has 14 residues. V was pared by 3 bases and J by 6 bases, with 4 bases of the junction left unmatched. For the CDR3, the DNA is TGTGCCAGCAGTTATGACAGGGGGCGCGATGGCTACACCTTC. It yields the protein CASSYDRGRDGYTF.

The table lists this clone with a few counts. CDR3: CASLQDRDTEAFF. The CDR3 nucleotides read TGTGCCAGCCTCCAAGACAGGGACACTGAAGCTTTCTTT. The chain combines TRBV13 with TRBJ1-1; 7 bases map to TRBD1. This CDR3 region has 13 residues. V lost 8 bases and J lost 3; bases outside the gene matches: 6. Germline lookup yields CDR1 PRHDT and CDR2 FYEKMQ (reference sequence).

This clone came up a few times. This chain joins TRBV27 and TRBJ2-7; D is possibly TRBD1 (5 bases). Looked up from germline, CDR1 is MNHEY and CDR2 is SMNVEV (reference sequence). The CDR3 is 14 residues long. The V and J ends lost 2 bases and 2 bases respectively, with 10 bases between them. CDR3 residues: CASSLVRGTYEQYF. In DNA, the CDR3 is TGTGCCAGCAGTTTAGTAAGGGGAACCTACGAGCAGTACTTC.

This chain uses TRBV6-5 with TRBJ1-1, with D possibly TRBD1 on 5 matching bases. V lost 0 bases and J 3 bases, leaving 14 bases between the germline ends. CDR3 length: 16 residues. Germline V gene data show CDR1 as MNHEY and CDR2 as SVGAGI. The CDR3 spells CASSYSGKGWDTEAFF. DNA of the CDR3: TGTGCCAGCAGTTACTCGGGGAAGGGGTGGGACACTGAAGCTTTCTTT.

This chain uses TRBV9 with TRBJ1-3; D unresolved. The germline gives CDR1 SGDLS, CDR2 YYNGEE. With 4 bases removed from V and 3 bases from J, the gap between germline ends came to 5 bases. This CDR3 is 12 amino acids long. DNA of the CDR3: TGTGCCAGCAGCACACATGGAAACACCATATATTTT. It specifies CASSTHGNTIYF.

This clone was seen only a few times. CDR3 residues: CASSVATVLNYGYTF. CDR3 nucleotide sequence: TGTGCCAGCAGCGTAGCGACAGTTCTTAACTATGGCTACACCTTC. J is TRBJ1-2 and V is TRBV9; D possibly corresponds to TRBD1 (5 bases). V was cut by 0 bases and J by 1 base, with 10 bases left in between. Germline V gene data show CDR1 as SGDLS and CDR2 as YYNGEE. This CDR3 has 15 residues. Supplemented by reference TRBV9 and TRBJ1-2, the full variable domain reads DSGVTQTPKHLITATGQRVTLRCSPRSGDLSVYWYQQSLDQGLQFLIQYYNGEERAKGNILERFSAQQFPDLHSELNLSSLELGDSALYFCASSVATVLNYGYTFGSGTRLTVV.

The sample holds a few counts of this clone. J is TRBJ1-6 and V is TRBV7-9; 7 nucleotides match TRBD1. Germline CDR1 is SEHNR and CDR2 is FQNEAQ (reference sequence). The CDR3 loop spans 16 amino acids. With 5 bases clipped from V and 9 bases from J, the junction kept 13 bases outside the gene matches. CDR3 DNA sequence: TGTGCCAGCAGCACCCGACAGGGTATTAATGGTTCACCCCTCCACTTT. Residues: CASSTRQGINGSPLHF.

The CDR3: CSGHGGTSSYNEQFF. The CDR3 bases are TGCAGCGGCCACGGGGGGACGAGCTCCTACAATGAGCAGTTCTTC. V usage is TRBV29-1 and J usage is TRBJ2-1; TRBD2 agrees at 7 bases. The CDR3 is 15 amino acids. The V and J ends lost 7 bases and 0 bases, in that order; junction bases with no gene match: 9. Germline V gene data show CDR1 as SQVTM and CDR2 as ANQGSEA.

In its sample, this clone was seen a few times. V and J are TRBV5-1 and TRBJ2-6; D unclear. CDR3 size: 15 residues. Trimming left V 0 bases short and J 4 bases short, with 8 bases between. The germline CDR1 and CDR2 sequences are SGHRS and YFSETQ. The DNA of the CDR3 is TGCGCCAGCAGCTTGGCCCCTGGCGGGGCCAACGTCCTGACTTTC. Protein: CASSLAPGGANVLTF. Filled out from reference TRBV5-1 and TRBJ2-6, the complete variable domain reads KAGVTQTPRYLIKTRGQQVTLSCSPISGHRSVSWYQQTPGQGLQFLFEYFSETQRNKGNFPGRFSGRQFSNSRSEMNVSTLELGDSALYLCASSLAPGGANVLTFGAGSRLTVL.

This chain connects TRBV9 to TRBJ2-2; TRBD1 agrees at 8 bases. CDR1 is SGDLS and CDR2 is YYNGEE in the germline V gene. V dropped 6 bases and J dropped 0; count of bases not matched to a gene: 7. The CDR3 has 16 amino acids. The CDR3 sequence: CASNPSGQANTGELFF. The CDR3 nucleotides read TGTGCCAGCAACCCGTCGGGACAGGCGAACACCGGGGAGCTGTTTTTT.

V usage is TRBV20-1 and J usage is TRBJ2-5; the match to TRBD1 covers 7 bases. V lost 7 bases and J lost 4; bases outside the gene matches: 3. The CDR3 has 11 residues. CDR1 DFQATT and CDR2 SNEGSKA come from the germline V gene (reference sequence). DNA of the CDR3: TGCAGTGTTCACAGGGGAGAGACCCAGTACTTC. This gives the protein CSVHRGETQYF.

The chain combines TRBV7-9 with TRBJ2-7; 7 bases are shared with TRBD1. V shed 4 bases and J 1 base; nucleotides not matched to a gene: 7. Germline loops: CDR1 SEHNR, CDR2 FQNEAQ (reference sequence). This CDR3 has 15 amino acids. CDR3 loop: CASSSDRRQSYEQYF. The CDR3, as DNA: TGTGCCAGCAGCTCGGACAGGCGACAGTCCTACGAGCAGTACTTC.

The chain carries TRBV10-3 and TRBJ1-6; no reliable D call. V was clipped by 0 bases and J by 0 bases, with 9 bases between them. Per the germline V gene, CDR1 is ENHRY and CDR2 is SYGVKD. This CDR3 comprises 17 residues. CDR3 protein: CAISESRAGSYNSPLHF. The CDR3 DNA reads as TGTGCCATCAGTGAGTCGAGGGCGGGCTCCTATAATTCACCCCTCCACTTT.

This clone was counted between two and nine times. The rearrangement uses TRBV5-4 and TRBJ1-1, with unresolved D. V dropped 0 bases and J dropped 3 bases, with 12 bases sitting between them. The CDR3 extends over 15 amino acids. The germline gives CDR1 SGHNT, CDR2 YYREEE (reference sequence). CDR3 sequence: CASSLVDPGHTEAFF. The DNA for the CDR3 is TGTGCCAGCAGCTTGGTAGACCCTGGGCACACTGAAGCTTTCTTT.

The rearrangement uses TRBV5-1 and TRBJ1-6; a possible D gene is TRBD1 (5 bases). The germline V and J ends were trimmed by 7 bases and 10 bases, with 15 bases remaining between them. The CDR3 has 13 amino acids. Per the germline V gene, CDR1 is SGHRS and CDR2 is YFSETQ. The CDR3 is CASRWQGGSPLHF. CDR3 DNA: TGCGCCAGCCGTTGGCAGGGAGGATCACCCCTCCACTTT.

This clone was observed a few times. The chain has TRBV2 and TRBJ2-3; D unclear. V was clipped by 7 bases and J by 6 bases, with 11 bases between them. Germline V gives CDR1 SNHLY, CDR2 FYNNEI. The CDR3 runs to 12 residues. Here the CDR3 reads CASTSHIDTQYF. The CDR3 DNA reads TGTGCCAGCACTAGTCATATCGATACGCAGTATTTT.

Only a few counts were recorded for this clone. The CDR3 loop is CASRDRQGNYGYTF. In DNA form, the CDR3 reads TGTGCCAGCAGGGATAGACAGGGGAACTATGGCTACACCTTC. The chain employs TRBV7-2 and TRBJ1-2, with TRBD1 matching 8 bases. From germline, CDR1 is SGHTA and CDR2 FQGNSA. The length of the CDR3 is 14 residues. J gave up 2 bases and V 6 bases, and 5 bases lay outside the gene matches.

The chain joins TRBV9 to TRBJ1-1; 7 bases match TRBD1. CDR3 length: 13 residues. Germline CDR1 reads SGDLS; CDR2 reads YYNGEE. Germline trimming cut 3 bases from V and 1 base from J; bases unmatched to any gene: 0. The CDR3 DNA is TGTGCCAGCAGCGACAGGGGGAACACTGAAGCTTTCTTT. It translates to CASSDRGNTEAFF.

The genes are TRBV19 and TRBJ1-6; tentatively, D is TRBD1 (6 bases). Germline V gene data show CDR1 as LNHDA and CDR2 as SQIVND (reference sequence). This CDR3 has 15 residues. V was cut by 11 bases and J by 7 bases, with 21 bases left in between. CDR3 bases: TGTGCCTCTACCCAGGGGCCCCTATTGAATTCACCCCTCCACTTT. Translating it yields CASTQGPLLNSPLHF.

The V and J genes are TRBV5-1 and TRBJ2-3; perhaps TRBD2 as D (6 bases). The V end was cut by 0 bases, the J end by 2 bases, with 10 bases between. CDR1 is SGHRS, CDR2 YFSETQ, per germline. The CDR3 length is 15 residues. The CDR3 DNA reads as TGCGCCAGCAGCTTGGAGGGACTCCCCACAGATACGCAGTATTTT. This translates into CASSLEGLPTDTQYF.

This clone was observed a few times. The CDR3 is CASSLTGIGYGYTF. CDR3 in DNA: TGCGCCAGCAGCCTGACAGGAATCGGCTATGGCTACACCTTC. J is TRBJ1-2 and V is TRBV5-1; D possibly corresponds to TRBD1 (6 bases). V shed 4 bases and J shed 4 bases, with 14 bases lying between them. Germline V lookup: CDR1 SGHRS, CDR2 YFSETQ. This CDR3 is built from 14 residues.

The rearrangement uses TRBV18 and TRBJ2-3; the D gene is possibly TRBD2 (6 bases). CDR1 is KGHSH, CDR2 LQKENI, per germline. Trimming shortened V by 3 bases and J by 6 bases, and 13 bases separated the two germline ends. CDR3 size: 14 residues. The CDR3, as DNA: TGTGCCAGCTCACCCGGGACTGACGGGGATACGCAGTATTTT. Translating it yields CASSPGTDGDTQYF.

The DNA of the CDR3 is TGTGCCAGCAGTGAGAGGGGACCGGGACAGGGTAACACCGGGGAGCTGTTTTTT. Residues: CASSERGPGQGNTGELFF. The chain carries TRBV2 and TRBJ2-2; 9 nucleotides agree with TRBD1. The CDR3 spans 18 residues. The germline V gene has CDR1 SNHLY and CDR2 FYNNEI. The V segment lost 3 bases and the J segment 2 bases; nucleotides outside the gene matches: 10.

The chain is built from TRBV19 and TRBJ2-7; 7 bases are a match to TRBD1. This CDR3 spans 14 amino acids. Germline V gives CDR1 LNHDA, CDR2 SQIVND (reference sequence). Trimming at V came to 5 bases and at J to 2 bases, leaving 6 bases not matched to a gene. The CDR3 DNA sequence: TGTGCCAGTAGTTCACCGGGACAGACCTACGAGCAGTACTTC. Its translation is CASSSPGQTYEQYF.